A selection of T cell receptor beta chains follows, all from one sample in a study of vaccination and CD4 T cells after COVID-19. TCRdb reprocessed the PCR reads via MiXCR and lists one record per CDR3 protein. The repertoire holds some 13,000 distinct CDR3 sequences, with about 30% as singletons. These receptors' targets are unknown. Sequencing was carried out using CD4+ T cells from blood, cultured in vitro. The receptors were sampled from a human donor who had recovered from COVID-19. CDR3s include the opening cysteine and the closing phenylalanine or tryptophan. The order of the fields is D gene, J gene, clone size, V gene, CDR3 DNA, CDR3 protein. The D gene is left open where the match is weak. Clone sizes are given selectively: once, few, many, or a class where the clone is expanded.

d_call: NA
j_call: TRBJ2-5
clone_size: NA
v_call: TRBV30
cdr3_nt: TGTGCCTGGAGTGTACTCAGCAATTCAGAGACCCAGTACTTC
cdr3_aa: CAWSVLSNSETQYF

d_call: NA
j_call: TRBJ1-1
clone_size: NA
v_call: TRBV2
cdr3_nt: TGTGCCAGCAGGCCCGGACAGAGGTTGAACACTGAAGCTTTCTTT
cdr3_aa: CASRPGQRLNTEAFF

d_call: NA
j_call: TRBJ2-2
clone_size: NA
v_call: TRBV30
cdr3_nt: TGTGCCTGGAGTGTACGCGGGTACACCGGGGAGCTGTTTTTT
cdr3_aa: CAWSVRGYTGELFF

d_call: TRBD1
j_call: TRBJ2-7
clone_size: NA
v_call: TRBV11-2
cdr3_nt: TGTGCCAGCAGCTCCCCTTCCCGCTCTTGGACAGGGGGCAGGGAGCAGTACTTC
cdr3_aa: CASSSPSRSWTGGREQYF

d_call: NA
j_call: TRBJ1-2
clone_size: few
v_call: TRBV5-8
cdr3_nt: TGTGCCAGCAGCCAGGAGGGACGCCGGTACTATGGCTACACCTTC
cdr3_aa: CASSQEGRRYYGYTF

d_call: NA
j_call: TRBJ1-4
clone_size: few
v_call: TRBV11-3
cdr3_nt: TGTGCCAGCAGCTTAACGAGTTCTAATGAAAAACTGTTTTTT
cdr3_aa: CASSLTSSNEKLFF

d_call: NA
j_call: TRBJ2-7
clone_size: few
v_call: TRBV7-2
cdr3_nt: TGTGCCAGCAGCCCCGGACAGACCATGGGGAACGAGCAGTACTTC
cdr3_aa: CASSPGQTMGNEQYF

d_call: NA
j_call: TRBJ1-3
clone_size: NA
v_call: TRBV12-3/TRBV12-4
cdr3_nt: TGTGCCAGCGGACAGAGTCGAAACACCATATATTTT
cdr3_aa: CASGQSRNTIYF

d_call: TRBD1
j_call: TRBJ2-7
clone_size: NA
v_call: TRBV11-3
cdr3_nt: TGTGCCAGCTCCCGGGACAGGCGGGCCGAGCAGTACTTC
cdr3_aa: CASSRDRRAEQYF

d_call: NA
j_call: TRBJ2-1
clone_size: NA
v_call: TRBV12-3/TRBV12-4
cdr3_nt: TGTGCCAGCAGTTTAGGGACAGGGAGGGGGGACAATGAGCAGTTCTTC
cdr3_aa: CASSLGTGRGDNEQFF

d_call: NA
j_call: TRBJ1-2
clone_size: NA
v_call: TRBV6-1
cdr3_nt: TGTGCCAGCAGTCCAGACAGAACCTTCTATGGCTACACCTTC
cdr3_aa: CASSPDRTFYGYTF

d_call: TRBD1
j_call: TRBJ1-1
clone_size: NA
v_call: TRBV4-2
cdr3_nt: TGTGCCAGCAGCCACCCGGGACAGGGGAACACTGAAGCTTTCTTT
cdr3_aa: CASSHPGQGNTEAFF

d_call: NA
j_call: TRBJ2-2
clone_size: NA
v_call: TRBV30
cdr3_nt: TGTGCCTGGAGCAAAGGACATAACACCGGGGAGCTGTTTTTT
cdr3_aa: CAWSKGHNTGELFF

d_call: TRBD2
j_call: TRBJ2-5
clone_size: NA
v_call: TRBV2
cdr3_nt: TGTGCCACCCGGGGTAGCGGGGGGGCCGTTGAGACCCAGTACTTC
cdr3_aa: CATRGSGGAVETQYF

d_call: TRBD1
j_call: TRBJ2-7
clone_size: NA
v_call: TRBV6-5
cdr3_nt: TGTGCCAGCAGTTATGGACAGGGGAAAGACGAGCAGTACTTC
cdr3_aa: CASSYGQGKDEQYF

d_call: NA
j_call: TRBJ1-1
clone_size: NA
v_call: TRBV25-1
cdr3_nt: TGTGCCAGCAGTGAATTGGGGGGCAGGGATGACACTGAAGCTTTCTTT
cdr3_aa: CASSELGGRDDTEAFF

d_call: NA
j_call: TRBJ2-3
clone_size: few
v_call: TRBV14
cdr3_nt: TGTGCCAGCAGCCAGGACCTTTTGGGGCATTCAGATACGCAGTATTTT
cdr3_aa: CASSQDLLGHSDTQYF

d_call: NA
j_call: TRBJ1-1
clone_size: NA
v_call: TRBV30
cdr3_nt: TGTGCCTGGACCCCCCGGGACATCTCGAACACTGAAGCTTTCTTT
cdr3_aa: CAWTPRDISNTEAFF

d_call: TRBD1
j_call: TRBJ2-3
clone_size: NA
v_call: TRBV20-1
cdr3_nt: TGCAGTGCTGTTGACAGGGCCACAGATACGCAGTATTTT
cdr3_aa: CSAVDRATDTQYF

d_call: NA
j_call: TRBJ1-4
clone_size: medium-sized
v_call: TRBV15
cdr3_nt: TGTGCCACCAGCAGAGATGAGGTGGCGAAACTGTTTTTT
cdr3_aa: CATSRDEVAKLFF

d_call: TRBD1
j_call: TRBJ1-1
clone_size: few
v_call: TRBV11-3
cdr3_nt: TGTGCCAGCAGCCCAGCCCGGGCGCAGGGGGGCACTGAAGCTTTCTTT
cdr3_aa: CASSPARAQGGTEAFF

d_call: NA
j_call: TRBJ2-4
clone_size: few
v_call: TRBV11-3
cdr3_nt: TGTGCCAGCAGCTTCGAACCGGGAGCCAAAAACATTCAGTACTTC
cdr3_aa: CASSFEPGAKNIQYF

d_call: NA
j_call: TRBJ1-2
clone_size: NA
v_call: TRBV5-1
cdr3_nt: TGCGCCAGCACCTTAGACACCTTCTCAAACTATGGCTACACCTTC
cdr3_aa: CASTLDTFSNYGYTF

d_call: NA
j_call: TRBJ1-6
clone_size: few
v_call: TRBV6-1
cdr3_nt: TGTGCCAGCAGTGAGAGGGAGAATTCACCCCTCCACTTT
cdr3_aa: CASSERENSPLHF

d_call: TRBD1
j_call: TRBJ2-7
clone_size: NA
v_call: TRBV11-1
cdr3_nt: TGTGCCAGCAGCTTTGCAGGGGGCGCGGTTTTCGAGCAGTACTTC
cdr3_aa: CASSFAGGAVFEQYF

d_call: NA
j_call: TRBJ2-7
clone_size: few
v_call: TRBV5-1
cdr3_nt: TGCGCCAGCAGTGCTTCGCAGTTATACACCTACGAGCAGTACTTC
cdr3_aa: CASSASQLYTYEQYF

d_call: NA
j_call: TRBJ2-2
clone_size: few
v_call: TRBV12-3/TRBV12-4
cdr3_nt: TGTGCCAGCAGTTTAGGGTACTACGTGGTCACCGGGGAGCTGTTTTTT
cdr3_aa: CASSLGYYVVTGELFF

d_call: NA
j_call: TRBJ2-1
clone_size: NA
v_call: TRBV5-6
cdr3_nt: TGTGCCAGCAGCCCCTTCGGGAGAGGTGGGTACAATGAGCAGTTCTTC
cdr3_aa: CASSPFGRGGYNEQFF

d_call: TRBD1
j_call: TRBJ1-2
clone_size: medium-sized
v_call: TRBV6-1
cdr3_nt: TGTGCCAGCAGAGGTGTCCTACAGGGGGCTGGGGGCTATGGCTACACCTTC
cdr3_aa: CASRGVLQGAGGYGYTF

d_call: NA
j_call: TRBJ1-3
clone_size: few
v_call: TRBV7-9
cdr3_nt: TGTGCCAGCAGCTATACAGGGTCCTCTGGAAACACCATATATTTT
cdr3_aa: CASSYTGSSGNTIYF

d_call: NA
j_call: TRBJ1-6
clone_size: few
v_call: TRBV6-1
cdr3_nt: TGTGCCAGCAGTCTTGGGGATAGTACCTATAATTCACCCCTCCACTTT
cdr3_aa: CASSLGDSTYNSPLHF

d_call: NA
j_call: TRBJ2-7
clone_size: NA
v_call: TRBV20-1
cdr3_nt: TGCAGTGCCTCACAAGGACGGGACCCCTACGAGCAGTACTTC
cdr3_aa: CSASQGRDPYEQYF

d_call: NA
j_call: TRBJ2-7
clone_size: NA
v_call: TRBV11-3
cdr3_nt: TGTGCCAGCAGCTTTGGGGGGTGGGACCGCTACGAGCAGTACTTC
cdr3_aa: CASSFGGWDRYEQYF

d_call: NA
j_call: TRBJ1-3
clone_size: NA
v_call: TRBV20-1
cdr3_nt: TGCAGTGCTAGAGACGGGACTGCCTCTGGAAACACCATATATTTT
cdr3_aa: CSARDGTASGNTIYF

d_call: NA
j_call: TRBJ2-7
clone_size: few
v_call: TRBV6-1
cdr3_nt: TGTGCTACAGCGGGTAGATCCTACGAGCAGTACTTC
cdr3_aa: CATAGRSYEQYF

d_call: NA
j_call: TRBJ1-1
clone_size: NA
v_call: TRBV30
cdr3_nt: TGTGCCTGGTCTGAGGGATCAGTGCGCGATGAAGCTTTCTTT
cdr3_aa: CAWSEGSVRDEAFF

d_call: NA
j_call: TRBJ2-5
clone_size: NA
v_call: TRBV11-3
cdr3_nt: TGTGCCAGCAGCCCCTTTCTCCAAGAGACCCAGTACTTC
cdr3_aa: CASSPFLQETQYF

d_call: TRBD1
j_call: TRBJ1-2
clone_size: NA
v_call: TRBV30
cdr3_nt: TGTGCCTGGAGTGACAACGTCATGTCCGGGACAGGGTACCCAAACTATGGCTACACCTTC
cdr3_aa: CAWSDNVMSGTGYPNYGYTF

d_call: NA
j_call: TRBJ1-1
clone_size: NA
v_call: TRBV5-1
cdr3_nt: TGCGCCAGCAGCCCCCCGGACATAAGGAACACTGAAGCTTTCTTT
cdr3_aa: CASSPPDIRNTEAFF

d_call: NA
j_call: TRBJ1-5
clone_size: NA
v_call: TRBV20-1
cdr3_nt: TGCAGTGCTAGCCAGCCGGGACCGCTGAATCAGCCCCAGCATTTT
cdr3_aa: CSASQPGPLNQPQHF

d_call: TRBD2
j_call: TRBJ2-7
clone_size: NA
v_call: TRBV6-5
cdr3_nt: TGTGCCAGCAGTTACTCGATGGCTAGCGGGGGCCACGAGCAGTACTTC
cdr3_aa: CASSYSMASGGHEQYF

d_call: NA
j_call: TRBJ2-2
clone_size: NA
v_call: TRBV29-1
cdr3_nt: TGCAGCGTCCTTGGGCCTAACACCGGGGAGCTGTTTTTT
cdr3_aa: CSVLGPNTGELFF

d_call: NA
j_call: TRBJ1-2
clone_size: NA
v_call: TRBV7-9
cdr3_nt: TGTGCCAGCAGCTTAGCGCAGGGTCCAGGTGGCTACACCTTC
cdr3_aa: CASSLAQGPGGYTF

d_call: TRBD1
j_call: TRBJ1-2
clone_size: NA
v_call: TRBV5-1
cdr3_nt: TGCGCCAGCAGGGAAGACAGGGGGGGCTACACCTTC
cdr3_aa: CASREDRGGYTF

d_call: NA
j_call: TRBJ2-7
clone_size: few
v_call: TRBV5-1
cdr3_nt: TGCGCCATCATATGGGCGGGGGCGGGGAGCGTACCCAGCTCCTACGAGCAGTACTTC
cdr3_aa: CAIIWAGAGSVPSSYEQYF

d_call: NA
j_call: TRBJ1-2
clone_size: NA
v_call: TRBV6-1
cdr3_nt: TGTGCCAGTAAGCAGGAGGGCTATGGCTACACCTTC
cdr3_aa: CASKQEGYGYTF

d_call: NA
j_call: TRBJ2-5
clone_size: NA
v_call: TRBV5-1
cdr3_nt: TGCGCCAGCAGCTTGGCCCTTACAGGGACGGGAGAGACCCAGTACTTC
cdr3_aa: CASSLALTGTGETQYF

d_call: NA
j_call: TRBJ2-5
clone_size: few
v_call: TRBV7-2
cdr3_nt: TGTGCCAGCAGCTCCCAACAGGTGGCGGAGACCCAGTACTTC
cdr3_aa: CASSSQQVAETQYF

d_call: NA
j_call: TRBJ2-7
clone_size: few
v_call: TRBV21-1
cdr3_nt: TGTGCCAGCACTATTGCCCAGGGGGCAAATAGGACCTACGAGCAGTACTTC
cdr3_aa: CASTIAQGANRTYEQYF

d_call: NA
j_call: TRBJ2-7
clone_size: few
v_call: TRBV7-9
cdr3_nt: TGTGCCAGCAGCACAAACGGGGGCGAGCAGTACTTC
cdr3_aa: CASSTNGGEQYF

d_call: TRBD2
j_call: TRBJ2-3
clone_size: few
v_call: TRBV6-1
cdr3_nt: TGTGCCAGCAGTGGGGGGGGGAGCAACACAGATACGCAGTATTTT
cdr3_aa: CASSGGGSNTDTQYF

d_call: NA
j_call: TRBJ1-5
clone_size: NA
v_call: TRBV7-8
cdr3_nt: TGTGCCAGCAGCTTAGGGGGTAGAAGGGGGGTTAATCAGCCCCAGCATTTT
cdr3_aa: CASSLGGRRGVNQPQHF

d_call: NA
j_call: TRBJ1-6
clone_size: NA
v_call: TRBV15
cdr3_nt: TGTGCCACCAGCAGAGGAGGGGTAGGTAATCCACCCCTCCACTTT
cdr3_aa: CATSRGGVGNPPLHF

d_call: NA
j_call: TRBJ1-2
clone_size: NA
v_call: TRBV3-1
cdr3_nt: TGTGCCAGCAGCCCGGACCAGTCGTCGAACTATGGCTACACCTTC
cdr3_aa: CASSPDQSSNYGYTF

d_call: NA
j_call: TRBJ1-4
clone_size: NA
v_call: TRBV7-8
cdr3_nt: TGTGCCAGCAGCTTAGGCCCGGGGTCTGGGACTAATGAAAAACTGTTTTTT
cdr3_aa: CASSLGPGSGTNEKLFF

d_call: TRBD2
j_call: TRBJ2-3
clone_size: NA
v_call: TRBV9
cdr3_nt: TGTGCCAGCAGCGTAGGCGCTCTAGCGGCCACAGATACGCAGTATTTT
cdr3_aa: CASSVGALAATDTQYF

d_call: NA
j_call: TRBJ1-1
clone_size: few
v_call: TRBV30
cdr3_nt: TGTGCCTGGAGTAGTAGGGGCACTGAAGCTTTCTTT
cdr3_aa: CAWSSRGTEAFF

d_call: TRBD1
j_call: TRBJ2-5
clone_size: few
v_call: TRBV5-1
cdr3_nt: TGCGCCAGCAGCGGGGTTACAGGGGGCTCTTCAGAGACCCAGTACTTC
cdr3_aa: CASSGVTGGSSETQYF

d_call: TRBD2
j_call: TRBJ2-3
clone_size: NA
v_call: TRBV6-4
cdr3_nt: TGTGCCAGCAGTGGAAGCGGGGGACCCACAGATACGCAGTATTTT
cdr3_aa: CASSGSGGPTDTQYF